Below, 23 T cell receptor beta chains from the same sample are listed, as sequenced in a study of cytomegalovirus exposure and HLA in healthy donors. PCR amplification relied on 60 Vbeta primers (plus 13 Jbeta primers). TCRdb keeps only in-frame clones here, not all; method: immunoSEQ multiplex PCR. There are under 150,000 clones in the sample; 78% occur only once, and approximately 5.6% lies in the top ten. The sample was PBMCs. The receptors stem from a woman aged 40 to 50 in good health and CMV-seropositive.

The chain is built from TRBV6-6 and TRBJ2-5, with D perhaps matching TRBD2 (6 bases). Trimming cost V 4 bases and J 3 bases, with 12 bases left between them. The CDR3 totals 14 residues. Germline CDR1 is MNHNY and CDR2 is SVGAGI (reference sequence). CDR3 residues: CASSSYTGEETQYF. CDR3 sequence (DNA): TGTGCCAGCAGTTCCTATACGGGGGAAGAGACCCAGTACTTC.

The V call is TRBV27, the J call TRBJ2-1; a weak D match, TRBD1 (5 bases). Germline values: CDR1 MNHEY, CDR2 SMNVEV (reference sequence). Trimming took off 5 bases at V and 3 bases at J, with 11 bases between the two ends. This CDR3 contains 14 residues. The CDR3 DNA sequence: TGTGCCAGCAGTCCGTCCGGACACTACAATGAGCAGTTCTTC. It is translated as CASSPSGHYNEQFF.

This chain links TRBV14 with TRBJ2-7; 12 bases align to TRBD2. Losses at the gene ends were 5 bases for V and 4 bases for J; bases not matched to a gene: 3. The CDR3 length is 14 residues. The germline V gene encodes CDR1 SGHDN and CDR2 FVKESK. CDR3 DNA sequence: TGTGCCAGCAGCGAACTAGCGGGAGGTTACGAGCAGTACTTC. Its translation is CASSELAGGYEQYF.

The chain links TRBV18 to TRBJ2-1; D not resolved. Per germline, CDR1 KGHSH and CDR2 LQKENI. The CDR3 consists of 12 residues. V lost 5 bases, J lost 9 bases, and 11 bases lay in between. The chain's CDR3 is CASSILEVEQFF. In nucleotides, the CDR3 is TGTGCCAGCTCAATCCTTGAGGTTGAGCAGTTCTTC.

The rearrangement uses TRBV15 and TRBJ2-2; D is unclear. Trimming took off 5 bases at V and 6 bases at J, with 7 bases between the two ends. Germline V gene data show CDR1 as LNHNV and CDR2 as YYDKDF (reference sequence). This CDR3 is 12 amino acids long. The CDR3 loop reads CATSVLPGELFF. The CDR3 nucleotides read TGTGCCACCAGCGTTCTCCCCGGGGAGCTGTTTTTT.

This clone showed up just a few times. The chain employs TRBV6-6 and TRBJ1-2; weak D call: TRBD1 (5 bases). V lost 6 bases to trimming and J lost 3 bases, with 11 bases between them. Germline CDR1 MNHNY, CDR2 SVGAGI (reference sequence). The CDR3 spans 13 residues. Written as DNA, the CDR3 is TGTGCCAGCAGAACAGGATCCTACTATGGCTACACCTTC. Its translation is CASRTGSYYGYTF.

V usage is TRBV19 and J usage is TRBJ1-2, with TRBD1 identical over 8 bases. After removal of 9 bases from V and 7 bases from J, the junction contained 13 bases not matched to a gene. Per germline, CDR1 LNHDA and CDR2 SQIVND (reference sequence). The CDR3 totals 14 residues. As DNA, the CDR3 is TGTGCCAGCCACGGACAGGGTAAGCACAGTGGCTACACCTTC. Translation gives CASHGQGKHSGYTF. Together with reference TRBV19 and TRBJ1-2, the CDR3 gives the full variable domain: DGGITQSPKYLFRKEGQNVTLSCEQNLNHDAMYWYRQDPGQGLRLIYYSQIVNDFQKGDIAEGYSVSREKKESFPLTVTSAQKNPTAFYLCASHGQGKHSGYTFGSGTRLTVV.

The chain is built from TRBV19 and TRBJ2-1, with TRBD2 matching over 7 bases. Losses at the gene ends were 3 bases for V and 4 bases for J; bases not matched to a gene: 6. The CDR3 has 15 residues. CDR1 is LNHDA, CDR2 SQIVND, per germline (reference sequence). Here the CDR3 DNA reads TGTGCCAGTAGTATCCTGAGCGGGGTTTACAATGAGCAGTTCTTC. This encodes CASSILSGVYNEQFF.

The genes are TRBV13 and TRBJ2-5; TRBD2 aligns across 7 bases. The end of the DNA is better explained by TRBJ2-7, so the J call may be wrong. In germline, CDR1 is PRHDT, CDR2 FYEKMQ (reference sequence). The CDR3 is made up of 13 amino acids. The CDR3 nucleotides read TGTGCCAGCAGCTTGGGGGAGGGTTACGAGCAGTACTTC. Its translation is CASSLGEGYEQYF.

This sequence joins TRBV6-1 and TRBJ1-2, with D tentatively TRBD1 (6 bases). The CDR3 extends over 13 amino acids. V was trimmed by 6 bases and J by 7 bases, leaving 15 bases between them. Germline V gene sequence: CDR1 MNHNS, CDR2 SASEGT. CDR3 coding DNA: TGTGCCAGCAGCCCTGGGACACAGGGTGGCTACACCTTC. The encoded protein is CASSPGTQGGYTF.

The chain uses TRBV5-1 and TRBJ2-5; 8 positions match TRBD2. Unmatched junction bases numbered 6, after V lost 1 base and J lost 4 bases. Germline CDR1 and CDR2: SGHRS and YFSETQ. CDR3 length equals 15 residues. The chain's CDR3 is CASSLQGTRGETQYF. CDR3 nucleotide sequence: TGCGCCAGCAGCTTGCAAGGGACTAGGGGAGAGACCCAGTACTTC. The full variable domain, its missing parts supplied by reference TRBV5-1 and TRBJ2-5, is KAGVTQTPRYLIKTRGQQVTLSCSPISGHRSVSWYQQTPGQGLQFLFEYFSETQRNKGNFPGRFSGRQFSNSRSEMNVSTLELGDSALYLCASSLQGTRGETQYFGPGTRLLVL.

J is TRBJ1-4 and V is TRBV4-1; perhaps TRBD1 as D (5 bases). Trimming left V 5 bases short and J 4 bases short, with 17 bases between. This CDR3 has 16 residues. Germline V gene data show CDR1 as MGHRA and CDR2 as YSYEKL. CDR3 DNA: TGCGCCAGCAGCGCCCAGGCAGGGCCCCTTAATGAAAAACTGTTTTTT. It codes for CASSAQAGPLNEKLFF.

This chain links TRBV2 with TRBJ1-5; the D is unclear. Germline CDR1 is SNHLY and CDR2 is FYNNEI. Deletions cut 4 bases from V and 0 bases from J, with 19 bases between. This CDR3 is built from 18 residues. In DNA form, the CDR3 reads TGTGCCAGCAGTGTCACGCGAGGGCGGGCAAATAGCAATCAGCCCCAGCATTTT. This gives the protein CASSVTRGRANSNQPQHF.

This clone was found a few times. The chain carries TRBV14 and TRBJ1-1; 7 nucleotides agree with TRBD1. This CDR3 is 15 amino acids long. After removal of 0 bases from V and 5 bases from J, the junction contained 6 bases not matched to a gene. Per germline, CDR1 SGHDN and CDR2 FVKESK. The DNA of the CDR3 is TGTGCCAGCAGCCAAGAAGTCAGGGGGAGGACTGAAGCTTTCTTT. Its translation is CASSQEVRGRTEAFF. Complete variable domain (other parts from reference TRBV14 and TRBJ1-1): EAGVTQFPSHSVIEKGQTVTLRCDPISGHDNLYWYRRVMGKEIKFLLHFVKESKQDESGMPNNRFLAERTGGTYSTLKVQPAELEDSGVYFCASSQEVRGRTEAFFGQGTRLTVV.

V and J are TRBV6-6 and TRBJ2-1; possibly TRBD1 for D (7 bases). Germline CDR1 reads MNHNY; CDR2 reads SVGAGI (reference sequence). This CDR3 is 15 amino acids long. Trimming cost V 5 bases and J 0 bases, with 11 bases left between them. The CDR3 nucleotides read TGTGCCAGCAGTGCCAGGGGGGCCTCCTACAATGAGCAGTTCTTC. This gives the protein CASSARGASYNEQFF.

This chain connects TRBV30 to TRBJ2-7, with 9 bases identical to TRBD1. CDR1 is GTSNPN, CDR2 SVGIG, per germline (reference sequence). The CDR3 has 12 amino acids. V gave up 2 bases and J gave up 5 bases; unmatched junction bases: 1. CDR3 sequence reads: CAWSRTGDEQYF. Written as DNA, the CDR3 is TGTGCCTGGAGTCGGACAGGGGACGAGCAGTACTTC.

The rearrangement joins TRBV21-1 to TRBJ2-7; the tabulated D call, TRBD2, remains unverified against the DNA. TRBV21-1 is shown as a pseudogene. The CDR3 runs 12 residues. In DNA form, the CDR3 reads TGTGCCAGCAGCGCACTCCCCACGGTACAGTACTTC. Encoded protein: CASSALPTVQYF.

This clone showed up just a few times. V is TRBV15 and J is TRBJ1-1; 9 bases line up with TRBD1. The CDR3 loop spans 15 amino acids. The germline V gene encodes CDR1 LNHNV and CDR2 YYDKDF (reference sequence). V lost 2 bases to trimming and J lost 4 bases; unmatched junction nucleotides: 5. This CDR3 is CATSRNSDRGTEAFF. The CDR3 DNA is TGTGCCACCAGCAGAAACTCGGACAGGGGCACTGAAGCTTTCTTT.

This clone occurred once. The chain uses TRBV7-9 and TRBJ1-2, with 7 bases matching TRBD1. CDR3 length equals 15 residues. V dropped 2 bases and J dropped 4; count of bases not matched to a gene: 7. The germline gives CDR1 SEHNR, CDR2 FQNEAQ (reference sequence). The CDR3, as DNA: TGTGCCAGCAGCTTAAACCACAGGGGCGGCTATGGCTACACCTTC. The encoded protein is CASSLNHRGGYGYTF.

This clone came up a few times. This rearrangement joins TRBV6-1 to TRBJ2-7; 13 bases agree with TRBD2. This CDR3 is built from 15 residues. Germline CDR1 MNHNS, CDR2 SASEGT. The V gene end was trimmed by 6 bases and the J gene end by 5 bases; junction bases not matched to a gene: 7. The CDR3 is CASSTGLAGRDEQYF. CDR3 DNA sequence: TGTGCCAGCAGCACGGGACTAGCGGGGAGGGACGAGCAGTACTTC.

V gene TRBV4-1 combines with J gene TRBJ2-7; 7 nucleotides align to TRBD1. With 6 bases clipped from V and 5 bases from J, the junction kept 7 bases outside the gene matches. CDR3 length: 13 amino acids. In germline, CDR1 is MGHRA, CDR2 YSYEKL. DNA of the CDR3: TGCGCCAGCAGTGGAGACAGGGCGCACGAGCAGTACTTC. This gives the protein CASSGDRAHEQYF.

V and J are TRBV19 and TRBJ2-3; TRBD1 or TRBD2 may be the D gene (10 bases each). This CDR3 is 20 amino acids long. The germline gives CDR1 LNHDA, CDR2 SQIVND (reference sequence). V shed 4 bases and J shed 4 bases, with 30 bases lying between them. The CDR3 loop is CASSRPGQGRPSGSSDTQYF. Here the CDR3 DNA reads TGTGCCAGTAGTAGACCGGGACAGGGGCGTCCTAGCGGGAGCTCAGATACGCAGTATTTT.

The chain employs TRBV2 and TRBJ1-5, with D unresolved. This CDR3 is 15 amino acids long. V was trimmed by 6 bases and J by 0 bases, leaving 12 bases between them. Germline V gives CDR1 SNHLY, CDR2 FYNNEI. DNA of the CDR3: TGTGCCAGCAGAGCGGACCCGGGTAGCAATCAGCCCCAGCATTTT. Residues: CASRADPGSNQPQHF. Full variable domain (rest looked up from reference TRBV2 and TRBJ1-5): EPEVTQTPSHQVTQMGQEVILRCVPISNHLYFYWYRQILGQKVEFLVSFYNNEISEKSEIFDDQFSVERPDGSNFTLKIRSTKLEDSAMYFCASRADPGSNQPQHFGDGTRLSIL.